The text below deals with one T cell receptor beta chain. The antigen this receptor binds is unknown. Base qualities are not at hand, and no much larger clone is one base apart. This specimen belongs to a study (dated by TCRdb to the mid-2010s). The study in broad terms: The study set out to test whether tumor-infiltrating Tregs in breast cancer get recruited from blood Tregs or are instead converted in situ from other CD4+ T cell subsets.

Study-level results and caveats: In terms of TCR gene usage, tumor memory CD4+ T cells clustered together with blood and lymph node memory CD4+ cells, as well as with lymph node naive CD4+ cells. Tumor-infiltrating Treg TCR alpha and beta sequences overlapped most with tumor naive CD4+ T cells, then with blood naive CD4+ T cells. Rather than covering whole repertoires, validation in the larger cohort was restricted to a single TCR beta V-J rearrangement.

The CDR1 and CDR2 encoded by the germline V gene (reference sequence) are LNHNV and YYDKDF. Cut back by 2 bases and 5 bases, the V and J ends lie 3 bases apart. Including the terminal cysteine and phenylalanine, the CDR3 comprises 12 residues. Only the CDR3 part of the read is kept: 36 bases, read in frame from the first base. Tregs were isolated as CD4+CD25+CD127-/low cells. Tregs, naive and memory CD4+ T cells from tumor, blood and ipsilateral draining lymph nodes of five breast cancer patients underwent full-length TCR alpha and beta sequencing. Tumor tissue and lymph nodes obtained by ipsilateral axillary dissection were perfused with PBS, cut into small pieces and digested using collagenase I and hyaluronidase. Sorted cell populations were confirmed by FACS to exceed 90% purity. Full-length TCR variable regions were amplified by 5' RACE PCR with constant-region reverse primers, followed by semi-nested PCR with Nested Universal Primer A. Using the ReliaPrep RNA Cell Miniprep System, total RNA was extracted, and the SMARTer RACE 5'/3' Kit was then used to reverse transcribe the RNA into 5'RACE-ready cDNA. Full-length TCR alpha and beta libraries were barcoded with multiplex adaptors and sequenced on an Illumina MiSeq. As for the original processing: Sequencing data were pooled across the five patients for each of nine subset-tissue groups and compared by unsupervised clustering of TCR gene usage. The Morisita-Horn index was used to calculate repertoire similarity, with shared sequences weighted according to their contribution to each repertoire. The public reads were quality trimmed at Q25 with fastp and then assembled into clones with MiXCR by TCRdb, keeping productive beta chains. Duplicate CDR3 protein sequences are folded into a single record with the most common DNA and genes. The V and J calls here are based on TCRdb, not the publication. The sample records approximately 60,000 distinct CDR3 sequences, roughly 20% of which are singletons. Roughly 2.9% of the sample goes to the ten largest clones.

The material sequenced was tumor-infiltrating Tregs sorted from the breast tumor. This chain joins TRBV15 to TRBJ2-2; no D gene is confidently identified. The receptor was derived from a female donor with breast cancer. The CDR3 reads as follows: CATSRRTGELFF. In nucleotide form, the sequence is TGTGCCACCAGCAGACGTACCGGGGAGCTGTTTTTT. The full variable domain, completed from the reference TRBV15 and TRBJ2-2 proteins outside the CDR3, reads DAMVIQNPRYQVTQFGKPVTLSCSQTLNHNVMYWYQQKSSQAPKLLFHYYDKDFNNEADTPDNFQSRRPNTSFCFLDIRSPGLGDTAMYLCATSRRTGELFFGEGSRLTVL.